The T cell receptor (beta chain) described here comes from a study of T cells in Graves' hyperthyroidism and ophthalmopathy. The investigators amplified TCR beta CDR3 regions from RNA transcripts. Using the HTBI primer set, a first-round RT-PCR was run on the TCR CDR3. Using its own MiXCR run on the multiplex PCR reads, TCRdb lists one record per CDR3 protein. Seen here are about half a million distinct CDR3 sequences, under 25% observed once, and the top ten hold roughly 29%. V shed 7 bases and J shed 5 bases, with 8 bases lying between them. CDR3 length: 11 amino acids. CDR1 MNHNS and CDR2 SASEGT come from the germline V gene. This clonotype was detected ten times or more.

The origin of this receptor is a man aged 18-30 years with Graves' hyperthyroidism. Specimen: blood. This chain joins TRBV6-1 and TRBJ2-5, with D perhaps TRBD2 (5 bases). CDR3 loop: CASIGVETQYF. The CDR3 DNA reads TGTGCCAGCATCGGGGTCGAGACCCAGTACTTC.